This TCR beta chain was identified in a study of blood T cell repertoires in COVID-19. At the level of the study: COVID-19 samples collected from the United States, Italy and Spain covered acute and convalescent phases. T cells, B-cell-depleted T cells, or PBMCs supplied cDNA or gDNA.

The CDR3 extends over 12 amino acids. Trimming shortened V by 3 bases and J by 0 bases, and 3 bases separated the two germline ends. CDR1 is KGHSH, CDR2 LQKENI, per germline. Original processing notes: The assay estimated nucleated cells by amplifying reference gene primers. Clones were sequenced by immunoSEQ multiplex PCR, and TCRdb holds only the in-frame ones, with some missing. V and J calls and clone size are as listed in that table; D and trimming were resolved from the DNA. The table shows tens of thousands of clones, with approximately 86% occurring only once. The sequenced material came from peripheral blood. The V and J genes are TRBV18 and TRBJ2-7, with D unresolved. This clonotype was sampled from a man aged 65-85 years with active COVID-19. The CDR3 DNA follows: TGTGCCAGCTCACCTAGCTCCTACGAGCAGTACTTC. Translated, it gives CASSPSSYEQYF.